This T cell receptor (beta chain) is drawn from a study of persistence of HIV-infected CD4 T cells (TCRdb year 2020). Regarding the study in general: Suppressive ART had been received by participants for a median of roughly 8 years. CMV- and HIV-1 Gag-responding CD4+ T cells were isolated from ART-treated individuals so that antigen-driven clonal expansion of HIV-1-infected cells could be examined. Anti-CD3/anti-CD28 stimulation activated a higher proportion of cells, with a lower memory fraction, than antigen stimulation. Peripheral blood samples of up to about 180 mL were obtained at multiple time points, with the exception of a couple of participants, for whom leukapheresis was performed at a single time point. For the TCR cluster analysis across participants, 8 or 9 participants were included for CMV and six or seven participants for Gag. The clonality of all cells in each sorted population was measured by TCRbeta sequencing, and the clonality of infected cells was measured by proviral sequencing.

The study at large found these results: TCRbeta richness in CMV- and Gag-responding cells was significantly lower than in anti-CD3/anti-CD28-responding cells; CMV-responding cells had higher oligoclonality than CD3/CD28-stimulated and Gag-responding cells. A correlation was observed between TCR oligoclonality and proviral oligoclonality within the same sorted populations. Only a small number of individuals took part in the study, and only a limited range of antigens was tested. Because the TCR analyses were done in bulk, restricting them to just the rare CMV-responding cells that actually carried HIV-1 proviruses was not possible. Antigen-responding cells were enriched for degenerate expanded CDR3beta sequences, which suggests convergent selection of CD4+ responses to CMV and Gag.

The CDR3 contains 13 residues, cysteine and phenylalanine counted. The only DNA kept is the CDR3, 39 bases in frame from the first base. V loses 2 bases of germline sequence and J loses 4 bases, and the interval between the two ends is 6 bases. Taken from the germline V gene, the CDR1 and CDR2 loops are LGHNT and FRNRAP. The immunoSEQ hsTCRB assay version 4, run in survey mode, was used to sequence TCRbeta repertoires from genomic DNA. For TCRbeta sequencing, genomic DNA was diluted to around 10 ng/uL, with up to 1 ug used per sample. The original methods were these. TCRbeta data were analyzed in ImmunoSeq Analyzer 3.0, with diversity computed on productive nucleotide rearrangements. Using the Immunarch R package, the improved Chao index served to estimate lower-bound TCR diversity and the Gini coefficient served to estimate clonality. Different nucleotide rearrangements encoding the same CDR3beta amino acid sequence were treated as distinct clonotypes. TCRbeta sequences significantly enriched in antigen-responding cells relative to anti-CD3/anti-CD28-activated cells were identified by differential abundance analysis. Using predicted peptide-MHC specificity as the basis, GLIPH2 grouped TCRs into clusters, both for each participant individually and for the merged data sets that combined participants. As stored in TCRdb, this immuneACCESS dataset retains in-frame rearrangements with V and J assigned. A fraction of the clones does not appear; measured against another copy, unresolved V genes explain less than half of the discrepancy, and the remainder lacks a known reason. D and trimming were read from the DNA, whereas the V and J calls and clone size are those reported in that table. A total of roughly 43,000 clones appear in this sample, 80% to 90% of them only once. Approximately 0.97% of the sample lies in the top ten.

Sample treatment or condition, as interpreted from the label and publication: suppressive antiretroviral therapy. As a nonspecific positive control representing the CD4+ T cell repertoire, the cells were stimulated with anti-CD3/anti-CD28 magnetic beads. Responding CD4+ T cells were sorted on the basis of upregulation of both CD40 ligand and CD69. Participants were HIV-1-infected adults who started suppressive ART during chronic infection. For at least 4 years, participants had undetectable plasma HIV-1 RNA, below 50 copies/mL. To be included, participants needed a CD4+ T cell count above 400 cells/uL and a positive CMV serology. Before stimulation, PBMCs were isolated using density centrifugation and depleted of CD8+ T cells. CD8-depleted PBMCs were stimulated for approximately 18 hours with anti-CD28/CD49d costimulation, CD40-blocking antibody and enfuvirtide to prevent new infections. Cells were sorted on a Beckman Coulter MoFlo Legacy or XDP sorter, with propidium iodide excluding dead cells. Genomic DNA was extracted with the QIAamp DNA Mini Kit for samples above one million cells, otherwise with the Quick-DNA Microprep Kit.

This clone occurred once. It has no known antigen specificity. It has no much larger one-base neighbor in the sample; base qualities were not kept. This chain joins TRBV12-5 to TRBJ1-5; a tentative D match to TRBD1 spans 5 bases. Sequenced material: CD4+ T cells sorted from PBMCs after roughly 18-hour stimulation, taken from a patient who received antiretroviral therapy. The cell subset or site label of this sample denotes: CD40L+CD69+ CD4 T cells responding to anti-CD3/anti-CD28 beads, representing the overall repertoire. This receptor was taken from an adult man with HIV who was CMV-seropositive. The encoded CDR3 is CASGLSGNQPQHF. The DNA is as follows: TGTGCTAGTGGTTTGTCAGGGAATCAGCCCCAGCATTTT.